Detailed here is one T cell receptor (beta chain). Its antigen is still unknown. These data belong to a study of cytomegalovirus exposure and HLA in healthy donors. Study at large: An early release of data contained tens of millions of unique TCRs, which came from HLA-typed donors. Study-wide results and limits: In a later analysis, common viral pathogens appeared linked to several of the most significant clusters.

The study ran its PCR with 60 Vbeta and 13 Jbeta primers. In the original processing: It was a later analysis that counted tens of millions of unique TCR beta chains, of which around 11 million were shared. Sequenced by immunoSEQ multiplex PCR; TCRdb stores in-frame clones only, minus some. From that table come the V and J calls and clone size; the DNA was used to work out D and trimming. The listing records some 51,000 clones. Germline loops: CDR1 MDHEN, CDR2 SYDVKM. The CDR3 is 15 residues long. Trimming at V came to 2 bases and at J to 2 bases, leaving 3 bases not matched to a gene. The sequenced sample was PBMCs. V gene TRBV28 combines with J gene TRBJ1-5; 7 positions match TRBD1. The source is a man between 45 and 60 years old in good health and CMV-seropositive. The CDR3 DNA reads as TGTGCCAGCAGTTTACAGGGGGACGGCAATCAGCCCCAGCATTTT. This codes for CASSLQGDGNQPQHF.